This entry lists 30 T cell receptor beta chains sequenced from one sample in a study of T cells expressing NK-cell markers. TCRdb re-analyzed the 5' RACE reads; it lists each CDR3 protein once, without DNA. The sample table sets out about 450,000 distinct CDR3 sequences. Sequences were obtained from blood T cells: a sorted CD56 or NKG2C T cell subset, CD4+ or CD8+ T cells, or bulk PBMC T cells (not recorded which). The receptor set was obtained from a woman between 18 and 69 years old in good health.

The CDR3 protein is CASSSAGPGAKNIQYF. The chain couples TRBV18 to TRBJ2-4; lacking DNA, the TRBD2 call made by TCRdb goes unchecked. Per the germline V gene, CDR1 is KGHSH and CDR2 is LQKENI. CDR3 length: 16 amino acids.

This chain joins TRBV9 and TRBJ2-1; TCRdb picks TRBD2, but there is no DNA to check that call. Germline assignment: CDR1 SGDLS and CDR2 YYNGEE. This CDR3 has 15 amino acids. This CDR3 reads CASSVAPSGGYEQFF.

The CDR3 spells CSASLRDRVPRSYEQYF. V usage is TRBV20-1 and J usage is TRBJ2-7; TCRdb names TRBD1, which stays unverified in the absence of DNA. The CDR3 extends over 17 amino acids. Germline V gene data show CDR1 as DFQATT and CDR2 as SNEGSKA (reference sequence).

The rearrangement uses TRBV4-3 and TRBJ2-3; the D gene TCRdb calls, TRBD1, cannot be checked with no DNA. CDR3 length: 17 amino acids. Germline lookup yields CDR1 LGHNA and CDR2 YSLEER. The CDR3 loop reads CASSHRRTGASTDTQYF.

This chain connects TRBV6-1 to TRBJ2-3; there is no DNA to check the TCRdb D call of TRBD2. This CDR3 comprises 14 residues. Germline values: CDR1 MNHNS, CDR2 SASEGT. CDR3 loop: CASSSPTGTDTQYF.

The genes are TRBV7-9 and TRBJ2-7; TCRdb selects TRBD2, and the lack of DNA leaves this call unchecked. Germline CDR1 is SEHNR and CDR2 is FQNEAQ (reference sequence). The CDR3 has 16 amino acids. CDR3 protein: CASSPPGTSGVYEQYF.

This sequence joins TRBV30 and TRBJ1-5; TCRdb gives TRBD1 as the D gene, but with no DNA this cannot be confirmed. There are 13 residues in the CDR3. Germline CDR1 reads GTSNPN; CDR2 reads SVGIG (reference sequence). This chain's CDR3 is CAYRDRGGQPQHF.

The chain uses TRBV7-2 and TRBJ2-1. CDR3 length: 14 amino acids. Per germline, CDR1 SGHTA and CDR2 FQGNSA. CDR3: CASRSDLTYNEQFF.

The chain is built from TRBV9 and TRBJ1-2. This CDR3 has 13 residues. Germline values: CDR1 SGDLS, CDR2 YYNGEE. The CDR3 here is CASSTRSGYGYTF.

The rearrangement links TRBV12-3 or TRBV12-4 to TRBJ1-3. This CDR3 is built from 13 residues. The CDR3 loop is CASGLLLGNTIYF.

The gene calls are TRBV5-4 and TRBJ2-5; there is no DNA to check the TCRdb D call of TRBD2. The CDR3 runs to 17 residues. Germline lookup yields CDR1 SGHNT and CDR2 YYREEE (reference sequence). The CDR3 spells CASSLNYGGGLKETQYF.

The chain combines TRBV20-1 with TRBJ2-1; the D call of TRBD2 rests on TCRdb alone, since no DNA is present to check it. The CDR3 consists of 15 residues. Germline V lookup: CDR1 DFQATT, CDR2 SNEGSKA (reference sequence). This CDR3 reads CSAQGLAGGNNEQFF.

The chain's CDR3 is CSASIEEGGGETQYF. The chain has TRBV20-1 and TRBJ2-5; there is no DNA to check the TCRdb D call of TRBD2. Germline V gives CDR1 DFQATT, CDR2 SNEGSKA (reference sequence). The CDR3 covers 15 residues.

The CDR3 here is CAISDPRTDTTGELFF. The chain recombines TRBV10-3 with TRBJ2-2. Germline CDR1 ENHRY, CDR2 SYGVKD. The CDR3 loop spans 16 amino acids.

The J gene is TRBJ1-5, the V gene TRBV21-1. TRBV21-1 is tagged as a pseudogene. There are 16 residues in the CDR3. The CDR3 reads CASSKGGGGCNQPQHF.

The V gene is TRBV5-1, the J gene TRBJ2-5. Germline-derived CDR1 and CDR2 are SGHRS and YFSETQ. This CDR3 is 15 amino acids long. CDR3 region: CASSWGSRPQETQYF. The full variable domain, with the rest looked up from reference TRBV5-1 and TRBJ2-5, is KAGVTQTPRYLIKTRGQQVTLSCSPISGHRSVSWYQQTPGQGLQFLFEYFSETQRNKGNFPGRFSGRQFSNSRSEMNVSTLELGDSALYLCASSWGSRPQETQYFGPGTRLLVL.

This CDR3 is CASSSRGGGEETQYF. The chain recombines TRBV6-1 with TRBJ2-5; TCRdb gives TRBD1 as the D gene, but with no DNA this cannot be confirmed. The CDR3 has 15 amino acids. Germline V gives CDR1 MNHNS, CDR2 SASEGT.

The V call is TRBV7-2, the J call TRBJ2-3; TCRdb's D gene call, TRBD1, goes unchecked for lack of DNA. The CDR3 consists of 15 residues. In germline, CDR1 is SGHTA, CDR2 FQGNSA. Here the CDR3 reads CASSPRRGATDTQYF.

The chain has TRBV12-3 or TRBV12-4 and TRBJ1-2; TCRdb proposes TRBD1, but this gene call is untestable without DNA. CDR3 length equals 14 residues. This CDR3 reads CASSRGSGAPGYTF.

V is TRBV5-1 and J is TRBJ2-3. The CDR3 extends over 13 amino acids. Germline CDR1 reads SGHRS; CDR2 reads YFSETQ. This CDR3 reads CASSLDSPDTQYF.

The rearrangement joins TRBV14 to TRBJ2-3; TCRdb returns TRBD2, unconfirmable since there is no DNA. This CDR3 has 16 amino acids. From germline, CDR1 is SGHDN and CDR2 FVKESK. The CDR3 is CASSPTSGVSTDTQYF.

The chain combines TRBV20-1 with TRBJ2-2; there is no DNA to check the TCRdb D call of TRBD1. Germline CDR1 reads DFQATT; CDR2 reads SNEGSKA (reference sequence). This CDR3 is built from 16 residues. This CDR3 is CSAREAGAKDTGELFF.

V is TRBV12-3 or TRBV12-4 and J is TRBJ2-2. The CDR3 spans 12 residues. The chain's CDR3 is CASSWTAVELFF.

This chain uses TRBV7-2 with TRBJ2-5; absent DNA, TCRdb's TRBD1 call cannot be checked. Germline-derived CDR1 and CDR2 are SGHTA and FQGNSA. CDR3 length equals 15 residues. CDR3 residues: CASSLGQDREETQYF.

The chain recombines TRBV5-4 with TRBJ2-7; without DNA, the TCRdb call of TRBD1 cannot be checked. CDR1 SGHNT and CDR2 YYREEE come from the germline V gene (reference sequence). The CDR3 consists of 14 residues. The CDR3 region is CASSLPQGANEQYF.

V gene TRBV6-2 or TRBV6-3 combines with J gene TRBJ1-1; without DNA, the TCRdb call of TRBD1 cannot be checked. Germline V CDR1 and CDR2: MNHEY, SVGEGT. This CDR3 has 13 residues. CDR3 protein: CASDGAMNTEAFF.

J is TRBJ2-1 and V is TRBV4-2; the D gene TCRdb calls, TRBD2, cannot be checked with no DNA. Germline CDR1 and CDR2: LGHNA and YNFKEQ. The CDR3 length is 16 residues. CDR3 protein: CASSPPGLAAPNEQFF.

The V gene is TRBV27, the J gene TRBJ2-1; TCRdb returns TRBD2, unconfirmable since there is no DNA. CDR1 and CDR2 from the germline V gene are MNHEY and SMNVEV (reference sequence). The CDR3 runs 14 residues. CDR3 amino acids: CASSPRLAGVEQFF.

The CDR3 is CATGLNNSPLHF. The chain has TRBV24-1 and TRBJ1-6. The CDR3 consists of 12 residues. Looked up from germline, CDR1 is KGHDR and CDR2 is SFDVKD.

The rearrangement joins TRBV27 to TRBJ2-1; TCRdb names TRBD2, which stays unverified in the absence of DNA. There are 15 residues in the CDR3. Germline V gives CDR1 MNHEY, CDR2 SMNVEV (reference sequence). Here the CDR3 reads CASSLAGGAGNEQFF.